One sample yielded the 18 T cell receptor beta chains listed below, sequenced in a study of cytomegalovirus exposure and HLA in healthy donors. Primers for the PCR totalled 60 Vbeta and 13 Jbeta. Sequenced by immunoSEQ multiplex PCR; TCRdb stores in-frame clones only, minus some. The data contain about 120,000 clones, roughly four fifths of them singletons. Input material: PBMCs. These receptors came from a young woman in good health and CMV-seronegative.

There are a few counts of this clone. This chain uses TRBV7-9 with TRBJ2-7; no firm D call. CDR1 is SEHNR and CDR2 is FQNEAQ in the germline V gene (reference sequence). V was shortened by 5 bases and J by 4 bases, with 9 bases between the two germline ends. The CDR3 spans 12 residues. This CDR3 is CASSPGPYEQYF. For the CDR3, the DNA is TGTGCCAGCAGCCCTGGCCCATACGAGCAGTACTTC. The full variable domain, rest sourced from reference TRBV7-9 and TRBJ2-7, is DTGVSQNPRHKITKRGQNVTFRCDPISEHNRLYWYRQTLGQGPEFLTYFQNEAQLEKSRLLSDRFSAERPKGSFSTLEIQRTEQGDSAMYLCASSPGPYEQYFGPGTRLTVT.

About this clone itself: The CDR3 does not close with the conserved phenylalanine or tryptophan, likely indicating a read error. The rearrangement joins TRBV29-1 to TRBJ1-5; 7 bases fit TRBD1. The V and J ends lost 6 bases and 7 bases, in that order; junction bases with no gene match: 18. The germline V gene encodes CDR1 SQVTM and CDR2 ANQGSEA. The CDR3 sequence is 16 residues long. CDR3 DNA sequence: TGCAGCGTGGGGGAAGGAGGGGGCATAGATGGACAGCCCCAGCATGTT. As protein: CSVGEGGGIDGQPQHV.

Only a few counts were recorded for this clone. The chain uses TRBV12-5 and TRBJ2-3; 7 bases agree with TRBD2. CDR1 is LGHNT and CDR2 is FRNRAP in the germline V gene. CDR3 length: 14 amino acids. The junction had 9 bases not matched to a gene; V was cut back by 8 bases and J by 4 bases. The chain's CDR3 is CASTHGGGADTQYF. The CDR3 DNA follows: TGTGCTAGTACTCACGGCGGGGGTGCAGATACGCAGTATTTT.

The chain recombines TRBV6-5 with TRBJ1-2, with 7 bases fitting TRBD1. This CDR3 is 16 amino acids long. Per germline, CDR1 MNHEY and CDR2 SVGAGI. V was clipped by 2 bases and J by 6 bases; unmatched bases: 12. CDR3 nucleotides: TGTGCCAGCAGTTACGAAATTTTATCCGGGACAGATGGCTACACCTTC. It is translated as CASSYEILSGTDGYTF.

By sample share, this clone is medium-sized (0.01 to 0.1%). The chain links TRBV4-1 to TRBJ1-4; D is unresolved. Germline V gene sequence: CDR1 MGHRA, CDR2 YSYEKL. This CDR3 region has 13 residues. Between the trimmed V and J ends, which lost 0 bases and 11 bases, there was a span of 10 bases. The CDR3 DNA reads TGCGCCAGCAGCCAAGAACGGGGAGGGAAACTGTTTTTT. Its protein is CASSQERGGKLFF.

This chain joins TRBV6-1 and TRBJ2-5, with D tentatively TRBD2 (6 bases). Matching the DNA end better, TRBJ2-7 makes the J call doubtful. Germline assignment: CDR1 MNHNS and CDR2 SASEGT. The CDR3 loop spans 14 amino acids. CDR3 bases: TGTGCCAGCAGTCCCCGCGGGGTAGCCTACGAGCAGTACTTC. Protein sequence: CASSPRGVAYEQYF.

The chain is built from TRBV28 and TRBJ1-5; 11 positions agree with TRBD1. CDR1 is MDHEN and CDR2 is SYDVKM in the germline V gene. The CDR3 totals 15 residues. J lost 4 bases, V lost 7 bases, and 6 bases had no gene match. CDR3 in DNA: TGTGCCAGCACTCCGGGACAGGGGGATAATCAGCCCCAGCATTTT. Its translation is CASTPGQGDNQPQHF.

Of note for this clone: Distinct nucleotide sequences in the sample also encode this CDR3. The chain employs TRBV28 and TRBJ1-6; TRBD1 agrees at 8 bases. V gave up 5 bases and J gave up 5 bases; unmatched junction bases: 2. Germline V lookup: CDR1 MDHEN, CDR2 SYDVKM. CDR3 length: 14 residues. This CDR3 reads CASSLTGDNSPLHF. In DNA form, the CDR3 reads TGTGCCAGCAGTCTGACAGGGGATAATTCACCCCTCCACTTT.

The chain employs TRBV2 and TRBJ1-2, with D perhaps matching TRBD1 (6 bases). Trimming cost V 6 bases and J 5 bases, with 13 bases left between them. Germline values: CDR1 SNHLY, CDR2 FYNNEI. The CDR3 is 13 amino acids. The chain's CDR3 is CASREQGGYGYTF. CDR3 coding DNA: TGTGCCAGCAGAGAACAGGGAGGGTATGGCTACACCTTC.

The genes are TRBV5-1 and TRBJ2-7; 9 bases fit TRBD1. V trimming: 4 bases; J trimming: 0 bases; junction bases outside the gene matches: 11. The CDR3 covers 17 residues. Germline lookup yields CDR1 SGHRS and CDR2 YFSETQ. CDR3 protein: CASSPRTGAKTSYEQYF. Here the CDR3 DNA reads TGCGCCAGCAGCCCAAGGACAGGGGCCAAGACCTCCTACGAGCAGTACTTC.

The chain couples TRBV6-1 to TRBJ1-5; D is perhaps TRBD1 (5 bases). CDR1 and CDR2 from the germline V gene are MNHNS and SASEGT. Trimming pared 0 bases from V and 0 bases from J, leaving 15 bases between. The CDR3 runs to 18 residues. The CDR3 spells CASSEAARTLYSNQPQHF. Written as DNA, the CDR3 is TGTGCCAGCAGTGAAGCCGCGCGGACACTTTATAGCAATCAGCCCCAGCATTTT.

V is TRBV4-1 and J is TRBJ2-7; 7 nucleotides align to TRBD2. CDR1 and CDR2 from the germline V gene are MGHRA and YSYEKL. CDR3 size: 16 residues. The V gene end was trimmed by 4 bases and the J gene end by 2 bases; junction bases not matched to a gene: 11. The CDR3 bases are TGCGCCAGCAGCCCCTACGCCGGGACTAAGACCTACGAGCAGTACTTC. It encodes CASSPYAGTKTYEQYF.

In DNA form, the CDR3 reads TGCGCCAGCAGCTTGGCGGGAGGGGGAACGAACACTGAAGCTTTCTTT. It specifies CASSLAGGGTNTEAFF. This rearrangement joins TRBV5-1 to TRBJ1-1; the D gene is possibly TRBD1 (6 bases). The germline V gene encodes CDR1 SGHRS and CDR2 YFSETQ. CDR3 size: 16 residues. V shed 0 bases and J shed 1 base, with 13 bases lying between them. The complete variable domain, with remaining parts taken from reference TRBV5-1 and TRBJ1-1, reads KAGVTQTPRYLIKTRGQQVTLSCSPISGHRSVSWYQQTPGQGLQFLFEYFSETQRNKGNFPGRFSGRQFSNSRSEMNVSTLELGDSALYLCASSLAGGGTNTEAFFGQGTRLTVV.

This clone is a singleton in its sample. The V call is TRBV7-3, the J call TRBJ2-7; 7 positions match TRBD1. This CDR3 comprises 15 residues. V shed 2 bases, J shed 1 base, and the junction held 5 bases outside the gene matches. CDR1 SGHTA and CDR2 FQGTGA come from the germline V gene. The CDR3 DNA follows: TGTGCCAGCAGCTTATTGGCAGGGGGATCCTACGAGCAGTACTTC. Its protein product is CASSLLAGGSYEQYF.

This clone was observed a single time. The rearrangement joins TRBV30 to TRBJ2-7; 14 bases agree with TRBD2. CDR3 size: 21 residues. The trim removed 5 bases at V and 2 bases at J, leaving 23 bases unmatched. In germline, CDR1 is GTSNPN, CDR2 SVGIG (reference sequence). The CDR3 bases are TGTGCCTGGTCTAAAATAATTCGACTAGCGGGGGGGCCCAGTATACCCTACGAGCAGTACTTC. It translates to CAWSKIIRLAGGPSIPYEQYF. Supplemented by reference TRBV30 and TRBJ2-7, the full variable domain reads SQTIHQWPATLVQPVGSPLSLECTVEGTSNPNLYWYRQAAGRGLQLLFYSVGIGQISSEVPQNLSASRPQDRQFILSSKKLLLSDSGFYLCAWSKIIRLAGGPSIPYEQYFGPGTRLTVT.

V usage is TRBV6-1 and J usage is TRBJ2-3; 12 bases align to TRBD2. Germline CDR1 and CDR2: MNHNS and SASEGT. The CDR3 runs to 17 residues. Losses at the gene ends were 4 bases for V and 1 base for J; bases not matched to a gene: 6. The CDR3 region has the DNA TGTGCCAGCAGTGCCCTAGCGGGGGGGCTGGGCACAGATACGCAGTATTTT. Translated, it gives CASSALAGGLGTDTQYF.

The gene calls are TRBV7-6 and TRBJ1-1; unclear D gene. There are 13 residues in the CDR3. Germline assignment: CDR1 SGHVS and CDR2 FNYEAQ. Between the trimmed V and J ends, which lost 2 bases and 0 bases, there was a span of 4 bases. CDR3 bases: TGTGCCAGCAGCTTAAGCATGAACACTGAAGCTTTCTTT. This gives the protein CASSLSMNTEAFF. The full variable domain, with the rest looked up from reference TRBV7-6 and TRBJ1-1, is GAGVSQSPRYKVTKRGQDVALRCDPISGHVSLYWYRQALGQGPEFLTYFNYEAQQDKSGLPNDRFSAERPEGSISTLTIQRTEQRDSAMYRCASSLSMNTEAFFGQGTRLTVV.

The chain carries TRBV6-1 and TRBJ1-2; 9 bases agree with TRBD1. Trimming took 3 bases from V and 4 from J; bases not matched to a gene: 6. CDR3 length: 15 residues. CDR1 MNHNS and CDR2 SASEGT come from the germline V gene. CDR3 sequence: CASSDPGQGGYGYTF. The DNA of the CDR3 is TGTGCCAGCAGTGACCCGGGACAGGGAGGCTATGGCTACACCTTC.